This T cell receptor beta chain was recovered during a study of cytomegalovirus exposure and HLA in healthy donors. PCR employed 60 Vbeta and 13 Jbeta primers. Sequenced by immunoSEQ multiplex PCR; TCRdb stores in-frame clones only, minus some. The sample holds about 200,000 clones, 65% to 85% seen once. Study-wide results and limits: The listing of fewer than 200 TCR beta chains classed them as cytomegalovirus-associated. Accurate prediction of HLA-A and HLA-B alleles (for most subjects) was reportedly achieved from TCR beta sequences.

This clone was recorded a few times. Its matching antigen is unknown. As for the donors, each was a healthy bone marrow donor. The CDR3 totals 15 residues. Between the trimmed V and J ends, which lost 1 base and 8 bases, there was a span of 14 bases. Germline assignment: CDR1 MGHRA and CDR2 YSYEKL. This clonotype was obtained from a boy younger than 10 in good health and CMV-seronegative. The source material was PBMCs. The chain joins TRBV4-1 to TRBJ1-4; TRBD1 might be the D (6 bases). The CDR3 sequence is CASSQVSGHLEKLFF. CDR3 nucleotides: TGCGCCAGCAGCCAAGTATCGGGACACCTCGAAAAACTGTTTTTT.